These 27 T cell receptor beta chains share one sample of origin, sequenced in a study of response to subunit inactivated influenza vaccine. TCRdb passed the RT-PCR reads through MiXCR, listing each CDR3 protein once. The profile shows about 500,000 distinct CDR3 sequences, approximately 17% of them singletons. The starting material was CD4+ T cells sorted from PBMCs, obtained less than 25 months after vaccination. The origin of the receptors is a man between 50 and 75 years old who received an inactivated influenza vaccine.

Only a few counts were recorded for this clonotype. V usage is TRBV10-3 and J usage is TRBJ2-1, with 10 bases aligning to TRBD1. The trim removed 3 bases at V and 2 bases at J, leaving 1 base unmatched. The CDR3 totals 15 residues. In germline, CDR1 is ENHRY, CDR2 SYGVKD. CDR3 region: CAISEGQGAYNEQFF. In DNA, the CDR3 is TGTGCCATCAGTGAAGGACAGGGGGCCTACAATGAGCAGTTCTTC.

The V gene is TRBV12-3 or TRBV12-4, the J gene TRBJ2-7; D gene ambiguous. Between the trimmed V and J ends, which lost 3 bases and 0 bases, there was a span of 6 bases. This CDR3 has 13 residues. DNA for the CDR3: TGTGCCAGCAGTTTTGAGAGCTCCTACGAGCAGTACTTC. This sequence encodes CASSFESSYEQYF.

The V call is TRBV5-1, the J call TRBJ1-6, with D possibly being TRBD1 (5 bases). Germline loops: CDR1 SGHRS, CDR2 YFSETQ. The V end lost 0 bases, the J end lost 9 bases, and 10 bases lay between the germline ends. This CDR3 spans 14 amino acids. CDR3 nucleotide sequence: TGCGCCAGCAGCTTGGTCGGGACCTCTTCACCCCTCCACTTT. Encoded protein: CASSLVGTSSPLHF.

CDR3 sequence: CSASGGAGGFNEQFF. In DNA form, the CDR3 reads TGCAGTGCCTCAGGAGGGGCAGGGGGTTTTAATGAGCAGTTCTTC. The chain uses TRBV20-1 and TRBJ2-1, with D perhaps matching TRBD1 (7 bases). Germline loops: CDR1 DFQATT, CDR2 SNEGSKA (reference sequence). V dropped 6 bases and J dropped 7 bases, with 22 bases sitting between them. This CDR3 comprises 15 residues.

The CDR3 loop is CASSIGRMNEQYF. The CDR3 coding sequence is TGTGCCAGCAGTATTGGGAGGATGAACGAGCAGTACTTC. The chain combines TRBV7-8 with TRBJ2-7; the D gene is possibly TRBD2 (6 bases). This CDR3 contains 13 residues. Germline CDR1 and CDR2: SGHVS and FQNEAQ. V shed 6 bases and J shed 5 bases, with 14 bases lying between them.

This clonotype came up a few times. This rearrangement joins TRBV7-8 to TRBJ2-1; TRBD2 matches at 11 bases. Losses at the gene ends were 4 bases for V and 10 bases for J; bases not matched to a gene: 15. The germline V gene encodes CDR1 SGHVS and CDR2 FQNEAQ. CDR3 length: 17 residues. The CDR3 protein is CASSSIGTSGQFGEQFF. The CDR3 region has the DNA TGTGCCAGCAGCTCTATAGGGACTAGCGGACAATTTGGGGAGCAGTTCTTC.

This chain connects TRBV29-1 to TRBJ2-1; the D is unclear. Trimming removed 4 bases at V and 6 bases at J, with 7 bases between. The CDR3 is 11 residues long. CDR1 and CDR2 from the germline V gene are SQVTM and ANQGSEA. The CDR3 DNA follows: TGCAGCGTTGTCAATGGCAATGAGCAGTTCTTC. As protein: CSVVNGNEQFF.

The V and J genes are TRBV7-9 and TRBJ1-2, with D perhaps TRBD1 (5 bases). The V end was cut by 5 bases, the J end by 2 bases, with 12 bases between. Per germline, CDR1 SEHNR and CDR2 FQNEAQ (reference sequence). The CDR3 is 14 residues long. CDR3 residues: CASSPDGGNYGYTF. The CDR3 bases are TGTGCCAGCAGCCCAGACGGGGGAAACTATGGCTACACCTTC.

This clonotype occurred a few times. The V and J genes are TRBV20-1 and TRBJ2-3; D may be TRBD2 (6 bases). The length of the CDR3 is 14 residues. The V gene's germline CDR1 is DFQATT and CDR2 SNEGSKA (reference sequence). The ends were cut back, 2 bases at V and 1 base at J, with 10 bases in the middle. In DNA form, the CDR3 reads TGCAGTGCTAGACTAGCGTCCCGCACAGATACGCAGTATTTT. This codes for CSARLASRTDTQYF.

The chain is built from TRBV3-1 and TRBJ1-2; tentatively, D is TRBD1 (5 bases). Germline V gene lookup returns CDR1 LGHDT and CDR2 YNNKEL (reference sequence). The CDR3 totals 15 residues. V was trimmed by 1 base and J by 0 bases, leaving 9 bases between them. CDR3 in DNA: TGTGCCAGCAGCCAAGGACAGAGGTCTAACTATGGCTACACCTTC. Protein product: CASSQGQRSNYGYTF.

The table lists this clonotype with a few counts. The chain has TRBV10-3 and TRBJ2-5, with TRBD1 as a possible D gene (5 bases). The V gene's germline CDR1 is ENHRY and CDR2 SYGVKD. This CDR3 region has 13 residues. V shed 5 bases and J shed 4 bases, with 11 bases lying between them. CDR3 loop: CAISKQEGETQYF. The CDR3 DNA follows: TGTGCCATCAGTAAACAGGAAGGAGAGACCCAGTACTTC.

This sequence joins TRBV28 and TRBJ1-1; the D gene is possibly TRBD1 (6 bases). Trimming stripped 7 bases from V and 4 bases from J, with 16 bases between. CDR1 is MDHEN and CDR2 is SYDVKM in the germline V gene. The CDR3 extends over 14 amino acids. The CDR3 sequence is CASNFRGMGTEAFF. The CDR3 region has the DNA TGTGCCAGCAATTTCAGGGGCATGGGCACTGAAGCTTTCTTT. Using reference TRBV28 and TRBJ1-1 for the parts outside the CDR3, the full variable domain is DVKVTQSSRYLVKRTGEKVFLECVQDMDHENMFWYRQDPGLGLRLIYFSYDVKMKEKGDIPEGYSVSREKKERFSLILESASTNQTSMYLCASNFRGMGTEAFFGQGTRLTVV.

CDR3 sequence (DNA): TGTGCCAGTAGTATGGGGGTCGGCACCGGTACGCAGTATTTT. This codes for CASSMGVGTGTQYF. The chain has TRBV19 and TRBJ2-3; D could derive from TRBD1 or TRBD2 (5 bases each). The V gene's germline CDR1 is LNHDA and CDR2 SQIVND (reference sequence). CDR3 length: 14 amino acids. Trimming took 3 bases from V and 8 from J, leaving 15 bases between them.

This clonotype showed up just a few times. V and J are TRBV19 and TRBJ2-3; 7 bases fit TRBD2. Germline CDR1 reads LNHDA; CDR2 reads SQIVND (reference sequence). V shed 3 bases and J 2 bases; nucleotides not matched to a gene: 5. CDR3 length: 15 amino acids. The DNA for the CDR3 is TGTGCCAGTAGTATCAAGCGGGGATACACAGATACGCAGTATTTT. Translated, it gives CASSIKRGYTDTQYF.

This clonotype was detected only a few times. The V call is TRBV5-5, the J call TRBJ2-2; D gene uncertain. The CDR3 is made up of 13 amino acids. Trimming took 1 base from V and 8 from J, leaving 9 bases between them. Germline V gene data show CDR1 as SGHKS and CDR2 as YYEKEE (reference sequence). The CDR3 nucleotides read TGTGCCAGCAGCTTGATAGGGAAGGGGGAGCTGTTTTTT. It encodes CASSLIGKGELFF.

This clonotype was observed many times. This chain joins TRBV27 and TRBJ2-2, with a tentative D call TRBD1 (6 bases). CDR3 size: 16 residues. With 5 bases removed from V and 1 base from J, the gap between germline ends came to 14 bases. Germline values: CDR1 MNHEY, CDR2 SMNVEV (reference sequence). The CDR3 coding sequence is TGTGCCAGCAGTCCTATAGGGGGACAGAACACCGGGGAGCTGTTTTTT. This codes for CASSPIGGQNTGELFF.

V gene TRBV12-3 or TRBV12-4 combines with J gene TRBJ2-1; possibly TRBD1 or TRBD2 for D (5 bases each). V dropped 8 bases and J dropped 7 bases, with 18 bases sitting between them. CDR3 length equals 14 residues. CDR3 bases: TGTGCCAGCGATTTTGGAACAGGCGGGAATGAGCAGTTCTTC. Translating gives CASDFGTGGNEQFF.

This clonotype was seen a few times. The chain links TRBV15 to TRBJ2-7; D unresolved. Trimming removed 1 base at V and 4 bases at J, with 11 bases between. The length of the CDR3 is 14 residues. From germline, CDR1 is LNHNV and CDR2 YYDKDF (reference sequence). The DNA of the CDR3 is TGTGCCACCAGCAGAGTATACACGGAATACGAGCAGTACTTC. Its translation is CATSRVYTEYEQYF.

This clonotype was observed a handful of times. This chain joins TRBV20-1 and TRBJ1-1; a possible D gene is TRBD1 (6 bases). V gave up 6 bases and J gave up 3 bases, with 20 bases separating them. Germline V CDR1 and CDR2: DFQATT, SNEGSKA (reference sequence). The CDR3 runs 15 residues. CDR3 residues: CSALGAGAGDTEAFF. CDR3 sequence (DNA): TGCAGTGCCCTGGGTGCGGGGGCGGGGGACACTGAAGCTTTCTTT.

The V call is TRBV12-3 or TRBV12-4, the J call TRBJ2-1; the D gene is possibly TRBD1 (6 bases). With 3 bases removed from V and 8 bases from J, the gap between germline ends came to 11 bases. This CDR3 is built from 13 residues. The CDR3 DNA follows: TGTGCCAGCAGTTTTTTTGGGGGCGATGAGCAGTTCTTC. Its protein is CASSFFGGDEQFF.

This clonotype has only one observation. In DNA, the CDR3 is TGTGCCAGCAGCTTAGCTTACCACGCCACCGGGGAGCTGTTTTTT. Its translation: CASSLAYHATGELFF. The J gene is TRBJ2-2, the V gene TRBV7-2; D is unresolved. Looked up from germline, CDR1 is SGHTA and CDR2 is FQGNSA. V gave up 0 bases and J gave up 4 bases, with 9 bases separating them. The CDR3 contains 15 residues.

V and J are TRBV9 and TRBJ2-5; 7 nucleotides align to TRBD2. V shed 0 bases, J shed 2 bases, and the junction held 4 bases outside the gene matches. CDR3 length equals 15 residues. CDR1 and CDR2 from the germline V gene are SGDLS and YYNGEE. The CDR3 region is CASSVGGGRQETQYF. In nucleotides, the CDR3 is TGTGCCAGCAGCGTAGGGGGGGGACGGCAAGAGACCCAGTACTTC. The whole variable domain, remainder taken from reference TRBV9 and TRBJ2-5, is DSGVTQTPKHLITATGQRVTLRCSPRSGDLSVYWYQQSLDQGLQFLIQYYNGEERAKGNILERFSAQQFPDLHSELNLSSLELGDSALYFCASSVGGGRQETQYFGPGTRLLVL.

This chain uses TRBV3-1 with TRBJ2-7; D is ambiguous. From germline, CDR1 is LGHDT and CDR2 YNNKEL (reference sequence). With 4 bases removed from V and 2 bases from J, the gap between germline ends came to 21 bases. The CDR3 loop spans 17 amino acids. CDR3 sequence (DNA): TGTGCCAGCAGCCTTTTTCGGAGCAAACTAAGGACCTACGAGCAGTACTTC. Encoded protein: CASSLFRSKLRTYEQYF.

The sample holds a few counts of this clonotype. This chain joins TRBV20-1 and TRBJ2-2, with 8 nucleotides matching TRBD1. V trimming: 4 bases; J trimming: 2 bases; junction bases outside the gene matches: 12. The CDR3 loop spans 17 amino acids. Germline lookup yields CDR1 DFQATT and CDR2 SNEGSKA (reference sequence). This CDR3 is CSAKQRTGFGNTGELFF. The CDR3 nucleotides are TGCAGTGCTAAGCAGAGGACAGGGTTTGGCAACACCGGGGAGCTGTTTTTT.

The sample holds a few counts of this clonotype. V usage is TRBV12-3 or TRBV12-4 and J usage is TRBJ1-2; maybe TRBD1 (5 bases). V dropped 4 bases and J dropped 2 bases, with 11 bases sitting between them. The CDR3 has 14 residues. CDR3 DNA: TGTGCCAGCAGTTACAGGCACGAAAACTATGGCTACACCTTC. This gives the protein CASSYRHENYGYTF.

In its sample, this clonotype was seen a few times. V is TRBV6-2 or TRBV6-3 and J is TRBJ2-7; maybe TRBD2 (6 bases). The germline V and J ends were trimmed by 5 bases and 3 bases, with 8 bases remaining between them. This CDR3 spans 12 amino acids. Per the germline V gene, CDR1 is MNHEY and CDR2 is SVGEGT. This chain's CDR3 is CASSRTIYEQYF. DNA for the CDR3: TGTGCCAGCAGTAGGACTATCTACGAGCAGTACTTC.

This clonotype was picked up a small number of times. This chain uses TRBV27 with TRBJ2-3; D is possibly TRBD1 or TRBD2 (5 bases each). The CDR3 contains 16 residues. V was pared by 2 bases and J by 2 bases, with 14 bases between. Germline V gene sequence: CDR1 MNHEY, CDR2 SMNVEV (reference sequence). CDR3 nucleotides: TGTGCCAGCAGTTTAGGGGACCACCTAACCACAGATACGCAGTATTTT. Protein: CASSLGDHLTTDTQYF.